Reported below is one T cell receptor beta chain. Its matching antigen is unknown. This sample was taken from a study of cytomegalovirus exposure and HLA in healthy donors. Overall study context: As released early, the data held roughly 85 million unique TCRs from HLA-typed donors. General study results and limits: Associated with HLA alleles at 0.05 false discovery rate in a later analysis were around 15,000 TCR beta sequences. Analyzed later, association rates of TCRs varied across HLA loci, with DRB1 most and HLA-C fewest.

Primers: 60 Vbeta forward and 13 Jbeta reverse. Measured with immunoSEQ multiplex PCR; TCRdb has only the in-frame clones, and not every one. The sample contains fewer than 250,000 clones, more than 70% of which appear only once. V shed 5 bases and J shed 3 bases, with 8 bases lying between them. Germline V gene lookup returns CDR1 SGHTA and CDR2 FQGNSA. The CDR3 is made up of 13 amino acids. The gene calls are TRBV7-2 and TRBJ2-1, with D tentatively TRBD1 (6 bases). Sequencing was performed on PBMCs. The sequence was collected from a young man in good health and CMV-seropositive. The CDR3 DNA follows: TGTGCCAGCAGCCTGACAGGCTACAATGAGCAGTTCTTC. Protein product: CASSLTGYNEQFF.